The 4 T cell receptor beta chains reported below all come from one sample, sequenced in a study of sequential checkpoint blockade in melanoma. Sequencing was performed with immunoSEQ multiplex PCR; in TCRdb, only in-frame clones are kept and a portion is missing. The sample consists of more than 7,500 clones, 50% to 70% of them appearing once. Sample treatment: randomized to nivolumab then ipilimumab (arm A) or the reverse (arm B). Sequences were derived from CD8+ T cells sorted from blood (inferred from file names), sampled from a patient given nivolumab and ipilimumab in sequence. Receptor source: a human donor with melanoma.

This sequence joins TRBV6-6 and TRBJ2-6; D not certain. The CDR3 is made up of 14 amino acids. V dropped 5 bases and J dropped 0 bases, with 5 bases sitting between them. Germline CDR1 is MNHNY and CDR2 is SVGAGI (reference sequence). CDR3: CASSPLSGANVLTF. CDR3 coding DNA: TGTGCCAGCAGTCCCCTCTCTGGGGCCAACGTCCTGACTTTC.

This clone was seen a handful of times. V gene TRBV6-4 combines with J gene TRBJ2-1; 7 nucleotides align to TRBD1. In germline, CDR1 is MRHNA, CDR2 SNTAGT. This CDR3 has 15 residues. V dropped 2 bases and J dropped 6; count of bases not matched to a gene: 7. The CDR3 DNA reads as TGTGCCAGCAGTGACACCGCAGGGGGTGGCAATGAGCAGTTCTTC. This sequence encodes CASSDTAGGGNEQFF.

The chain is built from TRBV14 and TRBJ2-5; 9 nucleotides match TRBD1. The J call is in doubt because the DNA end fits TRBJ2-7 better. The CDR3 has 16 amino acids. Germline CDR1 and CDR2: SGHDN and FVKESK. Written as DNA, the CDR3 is TGTGCCAGCAGCCATACCGGGACAGGGAGGTCGTACGAGCAGTACTTC. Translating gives CASSHTGTGRSYEQYF.

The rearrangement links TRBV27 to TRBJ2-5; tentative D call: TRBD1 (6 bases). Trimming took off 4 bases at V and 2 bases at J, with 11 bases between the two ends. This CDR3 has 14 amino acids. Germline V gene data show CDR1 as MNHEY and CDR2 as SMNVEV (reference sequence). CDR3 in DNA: TGTGCCAGCAGTTCTTGGGACATGCAAGAGACCCAGTACTTC. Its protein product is CASSSWDMQETQYF.